The present TCR beta chain was sequenced within a study of T cell responses to AZD1222 COVID-19 vaccine. General study points: Sampling that yielded the repertoires occurred only after the peak T cell response. Most donors were white British and more were female, and clonal diversity was possibly underestimated. Seropositive at baseline were only five or six AZD1222 recipients. Reports indicate that nearly half of spike-specific TCRs are directed at unmutated variant regions.

Profiled with immunoSEQ multiplex PCR; TCRdb holds only in-frame clones, not every one. The sample includes over 60,000 clones, roughly 78% of them seen just once. CDR1 SEHNR and CDR2 FQNEAQ come from the germline V gene (reference sequence). Trimming took 6 bases from V and 4 from J, leaving 18 bases between them. The CDR3 totals 15 residues. Turning to this clone: Its target is unknown.

The chain is built from TRBV7-9 and TRBJ1-2; D is unresolved. Sequenced material: peripheral blood, taken on day 0 of MenACWY control vaccination. The TCR originated in an adult in good health. Here the CDR3 reads CASSRASTGGYGYTF. CDR3 sequence (DNA): TGTGCCAGCAGTCGCGCCTCCACCGGAGGCTATGGCTACACCTTC.